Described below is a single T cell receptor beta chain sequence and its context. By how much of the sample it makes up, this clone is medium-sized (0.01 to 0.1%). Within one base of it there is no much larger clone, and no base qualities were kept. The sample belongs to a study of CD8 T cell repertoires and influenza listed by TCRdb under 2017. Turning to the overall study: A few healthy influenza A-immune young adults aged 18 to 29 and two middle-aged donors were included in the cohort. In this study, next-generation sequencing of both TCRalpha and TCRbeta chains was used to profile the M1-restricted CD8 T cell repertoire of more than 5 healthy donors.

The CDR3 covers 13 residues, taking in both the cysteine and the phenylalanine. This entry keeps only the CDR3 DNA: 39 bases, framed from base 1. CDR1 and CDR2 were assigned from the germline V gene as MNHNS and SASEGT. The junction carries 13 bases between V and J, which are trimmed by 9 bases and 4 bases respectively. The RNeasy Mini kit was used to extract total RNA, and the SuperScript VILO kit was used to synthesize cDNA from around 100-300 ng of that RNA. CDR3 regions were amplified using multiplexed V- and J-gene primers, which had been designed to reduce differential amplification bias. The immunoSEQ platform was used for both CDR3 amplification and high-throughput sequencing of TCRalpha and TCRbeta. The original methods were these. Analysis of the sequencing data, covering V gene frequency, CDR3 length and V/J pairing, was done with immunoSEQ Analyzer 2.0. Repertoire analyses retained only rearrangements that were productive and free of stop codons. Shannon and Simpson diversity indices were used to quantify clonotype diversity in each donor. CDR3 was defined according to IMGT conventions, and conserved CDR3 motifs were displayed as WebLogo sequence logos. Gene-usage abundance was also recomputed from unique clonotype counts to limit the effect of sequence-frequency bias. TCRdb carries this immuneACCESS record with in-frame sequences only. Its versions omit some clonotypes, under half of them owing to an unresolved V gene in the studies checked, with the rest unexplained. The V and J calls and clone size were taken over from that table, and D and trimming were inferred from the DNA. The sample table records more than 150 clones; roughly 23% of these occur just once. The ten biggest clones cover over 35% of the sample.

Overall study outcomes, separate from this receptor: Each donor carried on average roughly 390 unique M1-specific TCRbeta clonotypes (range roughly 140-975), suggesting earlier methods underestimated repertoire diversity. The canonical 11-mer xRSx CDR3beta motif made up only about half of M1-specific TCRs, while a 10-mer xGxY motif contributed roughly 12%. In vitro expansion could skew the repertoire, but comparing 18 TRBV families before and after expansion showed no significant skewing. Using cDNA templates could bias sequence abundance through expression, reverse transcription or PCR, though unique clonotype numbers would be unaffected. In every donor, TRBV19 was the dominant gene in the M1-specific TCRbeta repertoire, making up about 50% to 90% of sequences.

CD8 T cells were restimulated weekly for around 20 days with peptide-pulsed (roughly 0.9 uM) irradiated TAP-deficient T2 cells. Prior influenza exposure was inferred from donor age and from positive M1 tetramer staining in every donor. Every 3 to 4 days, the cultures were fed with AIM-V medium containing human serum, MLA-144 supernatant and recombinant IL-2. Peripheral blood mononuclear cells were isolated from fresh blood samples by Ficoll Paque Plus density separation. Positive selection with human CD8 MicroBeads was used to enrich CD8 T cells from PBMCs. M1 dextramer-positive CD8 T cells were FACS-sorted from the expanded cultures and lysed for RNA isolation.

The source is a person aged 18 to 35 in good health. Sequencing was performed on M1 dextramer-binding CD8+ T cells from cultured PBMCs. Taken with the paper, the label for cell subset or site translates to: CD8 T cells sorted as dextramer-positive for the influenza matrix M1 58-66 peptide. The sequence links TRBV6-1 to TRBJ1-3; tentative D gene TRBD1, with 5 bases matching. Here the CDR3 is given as CARGLWKGNTIYF. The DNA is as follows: TGTGCCAGGGGACTTTGGAAGGGAAACACCATATATTTT.